This T cell receptor beta chain appears in the sequencing data of a study of control samples from healthy donors and cancer patients. About this clone itself: The germline gene is not matched at one end of the junction; a read error may be the cause.

CDR3 size: 13 residues. Germline CDR1 reads MGHDK; CDR2 reads SYGVNS. Some clones are missing from TCRdb's copy, which holds only in-frame ones; the method was immunoSEQ multiplex PCR. The table includes around 42,000 clones, 90% to 95% detected once. This chain joins TRBV25-1 and TRBJ1-2, with 11 nucleotides matching TRBD1. Sequencing was done on a sample of blood. This sequence was found in a man in his 60s in good health. The CDR3 reads CASSQRTGGSLDF. The CDR3 coding sequence is TGTGCCAGCAGTCAAAGGACAGGGGGCAGCTTGGACTTC.